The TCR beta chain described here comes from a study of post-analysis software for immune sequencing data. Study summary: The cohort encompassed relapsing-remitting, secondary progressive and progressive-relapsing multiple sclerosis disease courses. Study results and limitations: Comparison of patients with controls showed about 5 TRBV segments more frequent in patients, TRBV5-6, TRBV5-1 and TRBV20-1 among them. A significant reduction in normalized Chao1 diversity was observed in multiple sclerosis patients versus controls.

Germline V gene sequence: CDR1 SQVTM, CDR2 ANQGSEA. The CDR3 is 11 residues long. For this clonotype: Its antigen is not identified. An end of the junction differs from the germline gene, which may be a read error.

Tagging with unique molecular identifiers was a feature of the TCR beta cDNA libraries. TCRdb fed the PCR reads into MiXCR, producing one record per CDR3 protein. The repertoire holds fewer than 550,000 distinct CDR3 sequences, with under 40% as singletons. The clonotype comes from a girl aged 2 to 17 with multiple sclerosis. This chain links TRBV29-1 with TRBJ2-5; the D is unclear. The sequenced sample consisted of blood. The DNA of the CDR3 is TGCAGCGGGGCCGGTCCAGAGGCCCAGTACTTC. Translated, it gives CSGAGPEAQYF.